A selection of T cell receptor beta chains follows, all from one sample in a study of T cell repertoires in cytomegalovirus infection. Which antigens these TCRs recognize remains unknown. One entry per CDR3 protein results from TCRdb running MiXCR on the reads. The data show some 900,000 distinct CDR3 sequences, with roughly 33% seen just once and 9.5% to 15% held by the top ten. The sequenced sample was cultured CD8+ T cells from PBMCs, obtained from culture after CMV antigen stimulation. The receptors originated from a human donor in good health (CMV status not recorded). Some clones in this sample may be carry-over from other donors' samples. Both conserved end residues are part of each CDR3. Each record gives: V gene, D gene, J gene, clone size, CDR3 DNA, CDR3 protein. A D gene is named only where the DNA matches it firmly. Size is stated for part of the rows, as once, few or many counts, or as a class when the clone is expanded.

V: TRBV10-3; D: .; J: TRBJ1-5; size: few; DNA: TGTGCCATCGGGGGGGGAGGCAATCAGCCCCAGCATTTT; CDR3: CAIGGGGNQPQHF
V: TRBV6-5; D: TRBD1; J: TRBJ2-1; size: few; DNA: TGTGCCAGCAGTTACTCTGGGACAGGGTTGAATGAGCAGTTCTTC; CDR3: CASSYSGTGLNEQFF
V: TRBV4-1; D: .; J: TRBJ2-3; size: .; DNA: TGCGCCAGCAGCCAAGATTCATATACGCAGTATTTT; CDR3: CASSQDSYTQYF
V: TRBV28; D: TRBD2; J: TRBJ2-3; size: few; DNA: TGTGCCAGCAGCCTCGGGGGGTGGGGCACAGATACGCAGTATTTT; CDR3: CASSLGGWGTDTQYF
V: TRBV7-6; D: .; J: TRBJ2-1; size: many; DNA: TGTGCCAGCAGCGCGGCGGTGGTCGGGGTTTACAATGAGCAGTTCTTC; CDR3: CASSAAVVGVYNEQFF
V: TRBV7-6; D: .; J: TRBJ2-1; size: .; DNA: TGTGCTAGCAGCCTCCGTCTAGGGGGGATTGACAAGCAGTTCTTC; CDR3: CASSLRLGGIDKQFF
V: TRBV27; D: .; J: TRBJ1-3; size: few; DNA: TGTGCCAGCAGTTTATCACTGAGCTCTGGAAACACCATATATTTT; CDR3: CASSLSLSSGNTIYF
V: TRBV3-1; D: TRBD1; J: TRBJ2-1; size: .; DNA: TGTGCCAGCAGCCCTTCGGCCGGGACAGACAACTACAATGAGCAGTTCTTC; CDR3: CASSPSAGTDNYNEQFF
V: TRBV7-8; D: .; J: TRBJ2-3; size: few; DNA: TGTGCCAGCAGCAATTCCAGGCGGGACAAGTACACAGATACGCAGTATTTT; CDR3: CASSNSRRDKYTDTQYF
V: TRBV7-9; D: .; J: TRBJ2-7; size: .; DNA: TGTGCCAGCAGCCCAGTCGGGCAGGGGGGCACCTACGAGCAGTACTTC; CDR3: CASSPVGQGGTYEQYF
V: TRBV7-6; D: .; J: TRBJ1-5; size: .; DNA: TGTGCCAGCAGCTTAGGGGTGGGTGGCCAGCCCCAGCATTTT; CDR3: CASSLGVGGQPQHF
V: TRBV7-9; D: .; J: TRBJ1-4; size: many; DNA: TGTGCCAGCAGCTTAAGGGGCGGTAATGAAAAACTGTTTTTT; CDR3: CASSLRGGNEKLFF
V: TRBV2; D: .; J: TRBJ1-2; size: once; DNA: TGTGCCAGCAGTGAAGCGCGGAACGGTTATGGCTACACCTTC; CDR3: CASSEARNGYGYTF
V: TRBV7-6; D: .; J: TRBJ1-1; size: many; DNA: TGTGCCAGCAGCATGGGACATAGGGGCATGAACACTGAAGCTTTCTTT; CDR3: CASSMGHRGMNTEAFF
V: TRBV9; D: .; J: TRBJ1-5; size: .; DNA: TGTGCCAGCAGCGTAGAGGCGCGCCCCTCCCGCAATCAGCCCCAGCATTTT; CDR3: CASSVEARPSRNQPQHF
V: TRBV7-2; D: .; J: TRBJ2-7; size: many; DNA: TGTGCCAGCAGCTCCGGACTAAAACTCTACGAGCAGTACTTC; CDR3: CASSSGLKLYEQYF
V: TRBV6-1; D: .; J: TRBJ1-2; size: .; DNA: TGTGCCAGCAGTGCGCTCACCCCCGACAGTTACTATGGCTACACCTTC; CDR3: CASSALTPDSYYGYTF
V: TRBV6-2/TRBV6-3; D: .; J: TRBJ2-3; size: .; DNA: TGTGCCAGCAGTAAATGGGGGGCAGCTGATACGCAGTATTTT; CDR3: CASSKWGAADTQYF
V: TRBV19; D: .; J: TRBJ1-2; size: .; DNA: TGTGCCAGTGGAGGAGGGAGACAGATCAGAAGCTATGGCTACACCTTC; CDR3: CASGGGRQIRSYGYTF
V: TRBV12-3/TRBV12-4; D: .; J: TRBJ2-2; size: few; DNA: TGTGCCAGCAGCCTCACTAGTTTTGCCGGGGAGCTGTTTTTT; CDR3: CASSLTSFAGELFF
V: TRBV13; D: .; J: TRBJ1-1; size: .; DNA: TGTGCCAGCACCTATGGTGCGAACACTGAAGCTTTCTTT; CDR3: CASTYGANTEAFF
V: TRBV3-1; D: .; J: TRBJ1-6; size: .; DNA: TGTGCCAGCAGCCAAGATAGGGCAGATAATTCACCCCTCCACTTT; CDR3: CASSQDRADNSPLHF
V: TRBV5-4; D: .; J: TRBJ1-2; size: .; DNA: TGTGCCAGCAGCTTGGATGCAGGGGACCCTTATGGCTACACCTTC; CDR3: CASSLDAGDPYGYTF
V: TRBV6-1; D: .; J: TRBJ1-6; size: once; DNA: TGTGCCAGCGACCGGGACTACTATAATTCACCCCTCCACTTT; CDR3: CASDRDYYNSPLHF
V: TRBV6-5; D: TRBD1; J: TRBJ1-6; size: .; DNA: TGTGCCAGCAAGCCGGGACAGGGGTTTTATAATTCACCCCTCCACTTT; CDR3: CASKPGQGFYNSPLHF
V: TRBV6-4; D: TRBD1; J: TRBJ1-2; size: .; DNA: TGTGCCAGCGGGGACAGGGACTATGGCTACACCTTC; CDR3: CASGDRDYGYTF
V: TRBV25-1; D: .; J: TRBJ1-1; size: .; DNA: TGTGCCAGCAGTGCATCCCACGGAAACACTGAAGCTTTCTTT; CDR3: CASSASHGNTEAFF
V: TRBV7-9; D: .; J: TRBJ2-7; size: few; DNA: TGTGCCAGCAGCTCGCGGGCCCCCGAGCAGTACTTC; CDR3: CASSSRAPEQYF
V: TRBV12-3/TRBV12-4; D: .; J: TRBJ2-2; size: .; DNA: TGTGCCAGCAGTTTGCAGGCGAACACCGGGGAGCTGTTTTTT; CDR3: CASSLQANTGELFF
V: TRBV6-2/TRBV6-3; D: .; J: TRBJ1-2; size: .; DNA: TGTGCCAGCAGTTACCCGACGGCAGGAGACTATGGCTACACCTTC; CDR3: CASSYPTAGDYGYTF
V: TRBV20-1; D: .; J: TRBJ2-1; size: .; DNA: TGCAGTGCTCCTAAACCGGGACCTTTCCGTTACAATGAGCAGTTCTTC; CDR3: CSAPKPGPFRYNEQFF
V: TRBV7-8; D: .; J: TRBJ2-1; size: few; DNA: TGTGCCAGCGGGGAAGTAGACAATGAGCAGTTCTTC; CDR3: CASGEVDNEQFF
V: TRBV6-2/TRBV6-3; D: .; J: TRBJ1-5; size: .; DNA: TGTGCCAGCAGTTACTCAGGGCTCAATCAGCCCCAGCATTTT; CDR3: CASSYSGLNQPQHF
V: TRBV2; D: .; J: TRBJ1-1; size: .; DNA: TGTGCCAGCAGTGATATGGGTTGGAACACTGAAGCTTTCTTT; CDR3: CASSDMGWNTEAFF
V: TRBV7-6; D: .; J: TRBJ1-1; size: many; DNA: TGTGCCAGCAGCTTAGTCCCGTTGAACGAAGCTTTCTTT; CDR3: CASSLVPLNEAFF
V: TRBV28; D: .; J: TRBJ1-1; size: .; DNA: TGTGCCAGCAGTTTCCCTCAGGATACCAACACTGAAGCTTTCTTT; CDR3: CASSFPQDTNTEAFF
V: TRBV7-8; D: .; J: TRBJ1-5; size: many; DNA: TGTGCCAGCAGCTTAGATTACCAGCCCCAGCATTTT; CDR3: CASSLDYQPQHF
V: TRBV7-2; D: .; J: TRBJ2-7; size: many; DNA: TGTGCCAGCAGCTTTGTACTCCCCGAGCAGTACTTC; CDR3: CASSFVLPEQYF
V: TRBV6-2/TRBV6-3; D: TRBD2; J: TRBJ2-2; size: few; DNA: TGTGCCAGCAGTTACCCCGAGAGGTGGACTAGCGGGGACCAGTATACGGGCGGGGAGCTGTTTTTT; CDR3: CASSYPERWTSGDQYTGGELFF
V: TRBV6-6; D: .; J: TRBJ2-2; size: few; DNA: TGTGCCAGCAGTGCGGGGTCCACCGGGGAGCTGTTTTTT; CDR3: CASSAGSTGELFF
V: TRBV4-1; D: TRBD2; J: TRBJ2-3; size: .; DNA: TGCGCCAGCACCCTAGCGGGGGGTCTCACAGATACGCAGTATTTT; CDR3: CASTLAGGLTDTQYF